These 29 T cell receptor beta chains originate from one sample sequenced in a study of T cells in Graves' hyperthyroidism and ophthalmopathy. RNA transcripts served as the template for amplifying TCR beta CDR3 regions. TCR CDR3 regions were first amplified by RT-PCR with HTBI primers. TCRdb ran MiXCR on the multiplex PCR reads and lists one entry per CDR3 protein. The data hold just under 750,000 distinct CDR3 sequences, with under 45% observed a single time. The sequencing input was blood. The receptor set was obtained from a woman aged 40 to 49 with Graves' hyperthyroidism.

The chain joins TRBV28 to TRBJ1-1; 7 bases are shared with TRBD1. The V segment lost 9 bases and the J segment 5 bases; nucleotides outside the gene matches: 12. The CDR3 extends over 14 amino acids. The germline V gene has CDR1 MDHEN and CDR2 SYDVKM. CDR3 bases: TGTGCCAGTGACAGGGAGGGAGTGCGGACTGAAGCTTTCTTT. It specifies CASDREGVRTEAFF. Variable domain in full (rest from reference TRBV28 and TRBJ1-1): DVKVTQSSRYLVKRTGEKVFLECVQDMDHENMFWYRQDPGLGLRLIYFSYDVKMKEKGDIPEGYSVSREKKERFSLILESASTNQTSMYLCASDREGVRTEAFFGQGTRLTVV.

This clonotype was counted between two and nine times. The chain links TRBV5-8 to TRBJ1-1; D call uncertain. CDR1 is SGHTS, CDR2 YDEGEE, per germline. The CDR3 length is 15 residues. The germline V and J ends were trimmed by 2 bases and 0 bases, with 11 bases remaining between them. CDR3 coding DNA: TGTGCCAGCAGCTTCGGGCCTTCCTTGAACACTGAAGCTTTCTTT. Protein: CASSFGPSLNTEAFF.

In regard to this clonotype: Sequence at one end of the junction differs from germline and may be a read error. The J gene is TRBJ2-7, the V gene TRBV24-1, with 7 bases that match TRBD1. Per germline, CDR1 KGHDR and CDR2 SFDVKD. This CDR3 region has 15 residues. Here the CDR3 DNA reads TGTGCCATCAGTGACTCCGGGACAGCCGCAAGCGAGCAGTACTTC. Translation: CAISDSGTAASEQYF.

This clonotype has a count of ten or more. This rearrangement joins TRBV7-9 to TRBJ1-4; D remains unclear. V lost 2 bases and J 2 bases, leaving 9 bases between the germline ends. The CDR3 consists of 15 residues. Per germline, CDR1 SEHNR and CDR2 FQNEAQ (reference sequence). The CDR3 loop is CASSLRMGTNEKLFF. The CDR3 DNA is TGTGCCAGCAGCTTAAGGATGGGGACTAATGAAAAACTGTTTTTT.

This clonotype was observed a single time. The V and J genes are TRBV5-1 and TRBJ2-2; perhaps TRBD2 as D (6 bases). V gave up 4 bases and J gave up 4 bases, with 11 bases separating them. The CDR3 is 14 residues long. Germline values: CDR1 SGHRS, CDR2 YFSETQ. CDR3 DNA sequence: TGCGCCAGCAGCGTTGACGGGGGCACCGGGGAGCTGTTTTTT. It translates to CASSVDGGTGELFF.

The rearrangement uses TRBV10-2 and TRBJ1-1, with a tentative D call TRBD1 (6 bases). The germline V and J ends were trimmed by 6 bases and 11 bases, with 19 bases remaining between them. Germline V gene lookup returns CDR1 WSHSY and CDR2 SAAADI. CDR3 size: 13 residues. In DNA form, the CDR3 reads TGCGCCAGCAGCGCTAGATCGGGGGCATCTGCTTTCTTT. This translates into CASSARSGASAFF.

Regarding this clonotype: Germline is not matched at one junction end, which may reflect a read error. This chain connects TRBV10-3 to TRBJ1-4; D uncertain. CDR1 ENHRY and CDR2 SYGVKD come from the germline V gene. This CDR3 comprises 13 residues. CDR3 sequence reads: CASSYLGNEKLFF. The CDR3 coding sequence is TGTGCCAGCAGTTACCTAGGGAATGAAAAACTGTTTTTT.

There are many counts of this clonotype. The V call is TRBV7-9, the J call TRBJ1-4; no definite D call. V was pared by 5 bases and J by 8 bases, with 18 bases between. Germline assignment: CDR1 SEHNR and CDR2 FQNEAQ (reference sequence). This CDR3 comprises 15 residues. The CDR3 DNA follows: TGTGCCAGCAGCGTAATTACAGCCCTAGACGAAAAACTGTTTTTT. Its protein product is CASSVITALDEKLFF.

This clonotype occurred a few times. The chain joins TRBV28 to TRBJ2-7; D gene ambiguous. CDR3 length: 13 residues. The germline gives CDR1 MDHEN, CDR2 SYDVKM. Trimming took off 2 bases at V and 3 bases at J, with 8 bases between the two ends. Here the CDR3 reads CASSLPQDYEQYF. CDR3 nucleotide sequence: TGTGCCAGCAGTTTACCGCAGGACTACGAGCAGTACTTC.

The DNA of the CDR3 is TGTGCCAGCAGCCAAGATCCGGGCAGGGCCGAAGCTTTCTTT. It specifies CASSQDPGRAEAFF. The chain combines TRBV7-9 with TRBJ1-1, with D tentatively TRBD1 (5 bases). The V and J ends lost 5 bases and 8 bases respectively, with 18 bases between them. The germline V gene has CDR1 SEHNR and CDR2 FQNEAQ (reference sequence). This CDR3 has 14 residues.

This clonotype was detected ten times or more. DNA for the CDR3: TGTGCCAGCAGTTACGGGGGAGGTTTGCGGGGCTACACCTTC. Translated: CASSYGGGLRGYTF. The rearrangement uses TRBV6-5 and TRBJ1-2, with a possible D match to TRBD1 (5 bases). V was pared by 2 bases and J by 8 bases, with 15 bases between. CDR1 is MNHEY, CDR2 SVGAGI, per germline. The length of the CDR3 is 14 residues.

With regard to this clonotype: A clone one base away is much larger, so this may be a read error. The CDR3 does not end in the conserved phenylalanine or tryptophan, so this is likely a read error. The DNA is left out, because the CDR3 cannot be placed on it with certainty; the CDR3 is given as TCRdb lists it. The gene calls are TRBV7-2 and TRBJ2-5; TRBD2 was called by the table and not checked on the DNA. Ends included, the CDR3 has 11 residues. In germline, CDR1 is SGHTA, CDR2 FQGNSA. The CDR3 protein is CASSSGLASSL.

This clonotype has only a few counts. The chain uses TRBV7-2 and TRBJ1-5, with D possibly TRBD1 on 6 matching bases. V was trimmed by 6 bases and J by 3 bases, leaving 18 bases between them. This CDR3 is built from 16 residues. CDR1 is SGHTA and CDR2 is FQGNSA in the germline V gene. CDR3 protein: CASRSGTPLNNQPQHF. The CDR3 DNA follows: TGTGCCAGCAGGTCCGGGACACCTCTCAACAATCAGCCCCAGCATTTT.

This clonotype has a handful of counts. V is TRBV12-3 or TRBV12-4 and J is TRBJ2-5; D gene unclear. The CDR3 is made up of 12 amino acids. Trimming shortened V by 7 bases and J by 4 bases, and 10 bases separated the two germline ends. The CDR3 nucleotides read TGTGCCAGCACCGAAACAGCAGAGACCCAGTACTTC. It translates to CASTETAETQYF.

This clonotype was picked up many times. CDR3 DNA: TGTGCCAGCAGTAGAAGACCGCCGTTGAGAGAGACCCAGTACTTC. Translated: CASSRRPPLRETQYF. The V gene is TRBV7-2, the J gene TRBJ2-5; no firm D call. The CDR3 is made up of 15 amino acids. Trimming cost V 6 bases and J 4 bases, with 18 bases left between them. Germline loops: CDR1 SGHTA, CDR2 FQGNSA. Together with reference TRBV7-2 and TRBJ2-5, the CDR3 gives the full variable domain: GAGVSQSPSNKVTEKGKDVELRCDPISGHTALYWYRQSLGQGLEFLIYFQGNSAPDKSGLPSDRFSAERTGGSVSTLTIQRTQQEDSAVYLCASSRRPPLRETQYFGPGTRLLVL.

This sequence joins TRBV2 and TRBJ2-7; 7 bases match TRBD1. This CDR3 has 15 amino acids. With 5 bases clipped from V and 5 bases from J, the junction kept 12 bases outside the gene matches. The germline V gene has CDR1 SNHLY and CDR2 FYNNEI. The chain's CDR3 is CASSSDREGDNEQYF. CDR3 coding DNA: TGTGCCAGCAGTTCCGACAGGGAAGGGGATAACGAGCAGTACTTC. Combining the CDR3 with reference TRBV2 and TRBJ2-7 gives the whole variable domain EPEVTQTPSHQVTQMGQEVILRCVPISNHLYFYWYRQILGQKVEFLVSFYNNEISEKSEIFDDQFSVERPDGSNFTLKIRSTKLEDSAMYFCASSSDREGDNEQYFGPGTRLTVT.

This clonotype came up many times. The chain employs TRBV7-9 and TRBJ1-2; the D gene is possibly TRBD1 (5 bases). Trimming left V 5 bases short and J 7 bases short, with 14 bases between. The CDR3 has 13 amino acids. Germline V gene lookup returns CDR1 SEHNR and CDR2 FQNEAQ (reference sequence). The CDR3 DNA follows: TGTGCCAGCAGCAAGTCGGGGGTTGGTGGCTACACCTTC. Its translation is CASSKSGVGGYTF.

In its sample, this clonotype was seen a few times. The genes are TRBV7-9 and TRBJ2-7; no clear D. This CDR3 spans 15 amino acids. Between the trimmed V and J ends, which lost 5 bases and 5 bases, there was a span of 19 bases. Germline CDR1 reads SEHNR; CDR2 reads FQNEAQ (reference sequence). The CDR3 DNA reads as TGTGCCAGCAGCCAACTGGGGTTAGTGAGCAACGAGCAGTACTTC. Protein product: CASSQLGLVSNEQYF.

This clonotype was seen repeatedly, ten times or more. The gene calls are TRBV12-3 or TRBV12-4 and TRBJ2-5; 7 nucleotides line up with TRBD1. The CDR3 length is 13 residues. With 3 bases clipped from V and 4 bases from J, the junction kept 2 bases outside the gene matches. CDR3 sequence reads: CASSFNRGETQYF. In DNA form, the CDR3 reads TGTGCCAGCAGTTTTAACAGGGGAGAGACCCAGTACTTC.

This clonotype was seen at least ten times. The chain combines TRBV19 with TRBJ1-5; D ambiguous. Germline V gives CDR1 LNHDA, CDR2 SQIVND (reference sequence). Trimming cost V 3 bases and J 5 bases, with 5 bases left between them. This CDR3 has 12 amino acids. DNA of the CDR3: TGTGCCAGTAGTATGGAGCATCAGCCCCAGCATTTT. Encoded protein: CASSMEHQPQHF.

This clonotype was counted ten times or more. CDR3 DNA sequence: TGTGCCAGCAGCTTACCTTGGACAGGGGCTTTCTATGGCTACACCTTC. Its translation: CASSLPWTGAFYGYTF. The chain combines TRBV7-9 with TRBJ1-2; TRBD1 matches 9 bases. Germline CDR1 reads SEHNR; CDR2 reads FQNEAQ (reference sequence). The CDR3 spans 16 residues. After removal of 2 bases from V and 4 bases from J, the junction contained 8 bases not matched to a gene.

This clonotype was observed many times. The chain joins TRBV29-1 to TRBJ1-5, with D perhaps matching TRBD1 (5 bases). The V and J ends lost 4 bases and 5 bases respectively, with 18 bases between them. The CDR3 sequence is 15 residues long. CDR1 is SQVTM and CDR2 is ANQGSEA in the germline V gene. The CDR3 region is CSVGEAPGWDQPQHF. For the CDR3, the DNA is TGCAGCGTTGGAGAGGCCCCAGGGTGGGATCAGCCCCAGCATTTT. Together with reference TRBV29-1 and TRBJ1-5, the CDR3 gives the full variable domain: SAVISQKPSRDICQRGTSLTIQCQVDSQVTMMFWYRQQPGQSLTLIATANQGSEATYESGFVIDKFPISRPNLTFSTLTVSNMSPEDSSIYLCSVGEAPGWDQPQHFGDGTRLSIL.

This clonotype was observed many times. J is TRBJ1-2 and V is TRBV10-3; D is perhaps TRBD1 (5 bases). Looked up from germline, CDR1 is ENHRY and CDR2 is SYGVKD. The length of the CDR3 is 13 residues. Trimming left V 9 bases short and J 4 bases short, with 15 bases between. The CDR3 protein is CAIQAAGIYGYTF. The CDR3 DNA follows: TGTGCCATACAAGCCGCAGGGATCTATGGCTACACCTTC.

The gene calls are TRBV9 and TRBJ2-7; either TRBD1 or TRBD2 may supply D (5 bases each). The germline V and J ends were trimmed by 4 bases and 5 bases, with 13 bases remaining between them. The germline V gene encodes CDR1 SGDLS and CDR2 YYNGEE. The CDR3 loop spans 13 amino acids. CDR3 nucleotides: TGTGCCAGCAGCCAATTGCTGGGGGACGAGCAGTACTTC. Translating it yields CASSQLLGDEQYF.

This clonotype was recorded at least ten times. The V gene is TRBV12-3 or TRBV12-4, the J gene TRBJ2-7, with TRBD1 identical over 9 bases. The V segment lost 5 bases and the J segment 12 bases; nucleotides outside the gene matches: 11. There are 13 residues in the CDR3. CDR3 sequence reads: CASSVDRGDRPYF. As DNA, the CDR3 is TGTGCCAGCAGTGTAGACAGGGGGGATCGGCCGTACTTC.

The V gene is TRBV20-1, the J gene TRBJ2-5; 9 bases fit TRBD1. The CDR3 loop spans 12 amino acids. Germline V gene data show CDR1 as DFQATT and CDR2 as SNEGSKA (reference sequence). The ends lost 3 bases at V and 7 bases at J; junction bases unmatched: 3. The CDR3: CSASPGQGTQYF. DNA of the CDR3: TGCAGTGCTAGCCCGGGACAGGGGACCCAGTACTTC.

The V call is TRBV7-2, the J call TRBJ2-2; perhaps TRBD2 as D (5 bases). The CDR3 extends over 15 amino acids. V lost 5 bases and J lost 2, with 12 bases in between. Per germline, CDR1 SGHTA and CDR2 FQGNSA. As DNA, the CDR3 is TGTGCCAGCAGCCTCCTCCGGGGAAACACCGGGGAGCTGTTTTTT. Translating gives CASSLLRGNTGELFF. Full variable domain (outside the CDR3, taken from reference TRBV7-2 and TRBJ2-2): GAGVSQSPSNKVTEKGKDVELRCDPISGHTALYWYRQSLGQGLEFLIYFQGNSAPDKSGLPSDRFSAERTGGSVSTLTIQRTQQEDSAVYLCASSLLRGNTGELFFGEGSRLTVL.

This clonotype was recorded a few times. The chain recombines TRBV29-1 with TRBJ1-4, with 8 bases identical to TRBD1. The CDR3 totals 13 residues. Germline V gives CDR1 SQVTM, CDR2 ANQGSEA. Losses at the gene ends were 2 bases for V and 13 bases for J; bases not matched to a gene: 9. The DNA for the CDR3 is TGCAGCGTTGAAAGAGGGTTCGGGACAGGACTGTTTTTT. Translating gives CSVERGFGTGLFF.

Remarks on this clonotype: Since no conserved phenylalanine or tryptophan closes the CDR3, a read error is the likely cause. The DNA is omitted, as the CDR3 cannot be located on it reliably, and the CDR3 follows TCRdb's listing. This chain connects TRBV20-1 to TRBJ2-7; TRBD2, the table's D call, was not compared with the DNA. The CDR3 is 11 amino acids in total, end residues counted. The V gene's germline CDR1 is DFQATT and CDR2 SNEGSKA (reference sequence). CDR3: CSAKPEVAGAL.